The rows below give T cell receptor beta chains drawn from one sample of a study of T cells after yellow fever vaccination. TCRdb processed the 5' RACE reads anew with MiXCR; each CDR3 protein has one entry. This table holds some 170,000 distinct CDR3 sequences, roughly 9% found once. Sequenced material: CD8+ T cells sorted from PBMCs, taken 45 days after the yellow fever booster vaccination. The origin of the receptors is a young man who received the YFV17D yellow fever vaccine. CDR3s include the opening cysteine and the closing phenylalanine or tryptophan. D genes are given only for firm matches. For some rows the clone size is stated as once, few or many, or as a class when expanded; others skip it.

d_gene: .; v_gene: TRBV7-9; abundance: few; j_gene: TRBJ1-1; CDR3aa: CASSLVQGANTEAFF; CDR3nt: TGTGCCAGCAGCTTAGTTCAGGGTGCGAACACTGAAGCTTTCTTT
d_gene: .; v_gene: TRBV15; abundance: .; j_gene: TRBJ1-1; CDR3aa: CATSRDRAGSYTEAFF; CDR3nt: TGTGCCACCAGCAGAGATCGGGCAGGGTCGTACACTGAAGCTTTCTTT
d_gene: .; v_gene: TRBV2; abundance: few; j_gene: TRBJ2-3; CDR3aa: CASSEGGKSTDTQYF; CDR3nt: TGTGCCAGCAGTGAAGGGGGGAAGAGCACAGATACGCAGTATTTT
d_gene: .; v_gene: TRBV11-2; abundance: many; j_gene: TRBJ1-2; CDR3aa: CASSLYRGLEVYGYTF; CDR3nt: TGTGCCAGCAGCTTATATCGGGGGTTGGAGGTTTATGGCTACACCTTC
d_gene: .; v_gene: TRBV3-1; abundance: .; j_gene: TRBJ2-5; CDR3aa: CASSQTQETQYF; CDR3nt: TGTGCCAGCAGCCAAACTCAAGAGACCCAGTACTTC
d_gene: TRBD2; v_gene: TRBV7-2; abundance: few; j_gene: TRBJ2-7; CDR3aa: CASEDPAGAFYEQYF; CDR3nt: TGTGCCAGCGAAGACCCAGCGGGGGCCTTCTACGAGCAGTACTTC
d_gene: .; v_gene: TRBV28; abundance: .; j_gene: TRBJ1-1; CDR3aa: CASSPDSFLHQTTWHVEAFF; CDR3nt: TGTGCCAGCAGCCCCGACAGCTTCCTACACCAAACTACTTGGCATGTTGAAGCTTTCTTT
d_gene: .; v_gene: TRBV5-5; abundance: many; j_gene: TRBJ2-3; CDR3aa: CASSFYPALTDTQYF; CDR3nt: TGTGCCAGCAGCTTCTATCCGGCCCTAACAGATACGCAGTATTTT
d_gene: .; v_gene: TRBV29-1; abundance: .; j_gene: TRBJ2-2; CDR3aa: CSALRPGDGELFF; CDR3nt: TGCAGCGCCCTGAGACCAGGCGACGGGGAGCTGTTTTTT
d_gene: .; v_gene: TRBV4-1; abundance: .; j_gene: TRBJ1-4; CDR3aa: CASSQGIGVLNEKLFF; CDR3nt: TGCGCCAGCAGCCAAGGGATAGGGGTGCTTAATGAAAAACTGTTTTTT
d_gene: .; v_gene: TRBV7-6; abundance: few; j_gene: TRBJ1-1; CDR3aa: CASSLEGLRNTEAFF; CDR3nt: TGTGCCAGCAGCTTAGAAGGGCTGAGGAACACTGAAGCTTTCTTT
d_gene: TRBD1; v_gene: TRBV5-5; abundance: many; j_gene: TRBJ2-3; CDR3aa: CASSWTGDSTDTQYF; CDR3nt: TGTGCCAGCAGCTGGACAGGGGACAGCACAGATACGCAGTATTTT
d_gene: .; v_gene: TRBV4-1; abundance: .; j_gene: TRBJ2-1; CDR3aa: CASSQVQGWDEQFF; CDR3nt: TGCGCCAGCAGCCAAGTCCAGGGATGGGATGAGCAGTTCTTC
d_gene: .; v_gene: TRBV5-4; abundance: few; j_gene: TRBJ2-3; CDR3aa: CASSPQEDTQYF; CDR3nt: TGTGCCAGCAGCCCCCAGGAAGATACGCAGTATTTT
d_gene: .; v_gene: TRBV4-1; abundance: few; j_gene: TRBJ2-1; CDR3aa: CASSQEHYTYNEQFF; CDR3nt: TGCGCCAGCAGCCAAGAACATTATACCTACAATGAGCAGTTCTTC
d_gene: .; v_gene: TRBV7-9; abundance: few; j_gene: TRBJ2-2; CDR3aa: CASSLGSGNTGELFF; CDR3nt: TGTGCCAGCAGCTTGGGTAGCGGGAACACCGGGGAGCTGTTTTTT
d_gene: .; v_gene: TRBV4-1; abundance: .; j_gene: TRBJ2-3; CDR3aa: CASSQGQQGSRDTQYF; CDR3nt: TGCGCCAGCAGCCAAGGTCAGCAGGGATCGAGAGATACGCAGTATTTT
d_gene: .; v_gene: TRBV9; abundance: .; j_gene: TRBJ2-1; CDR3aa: CASSDRQYNEQFF; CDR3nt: TGTGCCAGCAGCGATCGACAGTACAATGAGCAGTTCTTC
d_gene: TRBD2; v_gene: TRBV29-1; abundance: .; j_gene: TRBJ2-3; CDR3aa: CSVLAGGTDTQYF; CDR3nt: TGCAGCGTCCTAGCGGGGGGCACAGATACGCAGTATTTT
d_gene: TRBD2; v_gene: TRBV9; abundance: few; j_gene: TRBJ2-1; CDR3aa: CASSAGLAGGSYNEQFF; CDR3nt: TGTGCCAGCAGCGCGGGACTAGCGGGGGGGTCCTACAATGAGCAGTTCTTC
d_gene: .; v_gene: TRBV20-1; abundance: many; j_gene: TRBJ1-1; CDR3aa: CSASIRGEGTEAFF; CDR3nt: TGCAGTGCTAGTATTCGGGGGGAGGGCACTGAAGCTTTCTTT
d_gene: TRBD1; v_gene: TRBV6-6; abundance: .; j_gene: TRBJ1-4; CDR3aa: CASSYSRGQGPNEKLFF; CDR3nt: TGTGCCAGCAGTTACTCCCGAGGACAGGGACCTAATGAAAAACTGTTTTTT
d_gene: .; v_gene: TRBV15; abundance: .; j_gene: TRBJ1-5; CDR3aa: CATSRAGGSNQPQHF; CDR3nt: TGTGCCACCAGCCGGGCTGGGGGTAGCAATCAGCCCCAGCATTTT
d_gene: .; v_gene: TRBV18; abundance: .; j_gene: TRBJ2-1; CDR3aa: CASSPWPRGRNEQFF; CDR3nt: TGTGCCAGCTCACCATGGCCTAGAGGAAGGAATGAGCAGTTCTTC
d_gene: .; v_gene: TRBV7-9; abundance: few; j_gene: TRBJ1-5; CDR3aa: CASSSGTQPQHF; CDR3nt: TGTGCCAGCAGTTCAGGGACCCAGCCCCAGCATTTT
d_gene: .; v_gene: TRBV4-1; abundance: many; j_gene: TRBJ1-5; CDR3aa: CASSQGPGEAQPQHF; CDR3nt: TGCGCCAGCAGCCAAGGACCAGGGGAGGCTCAGCCCCAGCATTTT
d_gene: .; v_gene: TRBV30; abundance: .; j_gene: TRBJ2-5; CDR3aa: CAWGTGTETQYF; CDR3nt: TGTGCCTGGGGTACAGGGACAGAGACCCAGTACTTC
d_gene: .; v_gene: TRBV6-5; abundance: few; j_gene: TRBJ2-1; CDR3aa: CASSSGTLGYNEQFF; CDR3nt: TGTGCCAGCAGCTCCGGGACACTTGGATACAATGAGCAGTTCTTC